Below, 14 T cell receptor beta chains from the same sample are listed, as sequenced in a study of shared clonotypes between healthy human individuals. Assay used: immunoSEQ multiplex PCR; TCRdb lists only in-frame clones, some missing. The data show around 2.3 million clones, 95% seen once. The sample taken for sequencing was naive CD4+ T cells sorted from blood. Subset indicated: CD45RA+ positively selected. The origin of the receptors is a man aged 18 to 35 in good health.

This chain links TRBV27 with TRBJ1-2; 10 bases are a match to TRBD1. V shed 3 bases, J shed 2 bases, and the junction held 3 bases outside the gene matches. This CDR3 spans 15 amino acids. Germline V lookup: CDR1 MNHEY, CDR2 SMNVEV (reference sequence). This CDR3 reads CASSFTGQGNYGYTF. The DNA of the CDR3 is TGTGCCAGCAGTTTCACGGGACAGGGGAACTATGGCTACACCTTC.

CDR3 sequence reads: CASSDEGNYGYTF. The CDR3 DNA reads TGTGCCAGCAGTGACGAAGGGAACTATGGCTACACCTTC. The rearrangement links TRBV2 to TRBJ1-2; D gene unclear. The CDR3 totals 13 residues. Germline CDR1 and CDR2: SNHLY and FYNNEI. Trimming shortened V by 3 bases and J by 2 bases, and 7 bases separated the two germline ends.

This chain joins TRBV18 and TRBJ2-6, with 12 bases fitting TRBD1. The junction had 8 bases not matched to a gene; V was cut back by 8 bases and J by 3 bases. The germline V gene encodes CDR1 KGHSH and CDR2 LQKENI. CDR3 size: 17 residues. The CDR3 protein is CASVTGTGGNGANVLTF. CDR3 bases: TGTGCCAGCGTAACCGGGACAGGGGGCAATGGGGCCAACGTCCTGACTTTC. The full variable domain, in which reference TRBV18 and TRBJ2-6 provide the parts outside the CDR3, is NAGVMQNPRHLVRRRGQEARLRCSPMKGHSHVYWYRQLPEEGLKFMVYLQKENIIDESGMPKERFSAEFPKEGPSILRIQQVVRGDSAAYFCASVTGTGGNGANVLTFGAGSRLTVL.

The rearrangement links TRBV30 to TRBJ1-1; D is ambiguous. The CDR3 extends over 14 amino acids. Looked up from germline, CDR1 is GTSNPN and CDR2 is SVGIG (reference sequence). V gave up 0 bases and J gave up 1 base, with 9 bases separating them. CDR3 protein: CAWSVLLGNTEAFF. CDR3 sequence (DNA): TGTGCCTGGAGTGTACTCTTGGGGAACACTGAAGCTTTCTTT.

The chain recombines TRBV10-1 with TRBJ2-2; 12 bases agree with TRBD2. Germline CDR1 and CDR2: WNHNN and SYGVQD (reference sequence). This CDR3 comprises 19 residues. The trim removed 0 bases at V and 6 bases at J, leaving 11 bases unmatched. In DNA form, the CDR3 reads TGCGCCAGCAGTGAGTCGCGGCTAGCGGGAGGGCCAATGTCCGGGGAGCTGTTTTTT. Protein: CASSESRLAGGPMSGELFF.

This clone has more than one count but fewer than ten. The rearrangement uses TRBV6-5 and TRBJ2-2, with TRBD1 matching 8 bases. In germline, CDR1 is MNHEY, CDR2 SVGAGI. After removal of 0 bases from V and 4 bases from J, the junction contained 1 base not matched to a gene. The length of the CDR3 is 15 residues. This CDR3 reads CASSYSDRATGELFF. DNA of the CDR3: TGTGCCAGCAGTTACTCGGACAGGGCCACCGGGGAGCTGTTTTTT.

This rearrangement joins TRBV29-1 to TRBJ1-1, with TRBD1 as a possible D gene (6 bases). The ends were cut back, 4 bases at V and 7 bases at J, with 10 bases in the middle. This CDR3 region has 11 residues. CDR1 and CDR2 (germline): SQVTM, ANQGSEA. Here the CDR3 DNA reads TGCAGCGTTGGCTCAGGGGTTGAAGCTTTCTTT. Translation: CSVGSGVEAFF.

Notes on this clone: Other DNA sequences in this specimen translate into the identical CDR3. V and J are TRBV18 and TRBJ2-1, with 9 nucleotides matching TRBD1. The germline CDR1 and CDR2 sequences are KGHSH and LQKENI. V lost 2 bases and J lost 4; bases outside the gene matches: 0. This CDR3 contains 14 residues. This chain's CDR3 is CASSPGTGYNEQFF. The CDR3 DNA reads TGTGCCAGCTCACCAGGGACAGGGTACAATGAGCAGTTCTTC.

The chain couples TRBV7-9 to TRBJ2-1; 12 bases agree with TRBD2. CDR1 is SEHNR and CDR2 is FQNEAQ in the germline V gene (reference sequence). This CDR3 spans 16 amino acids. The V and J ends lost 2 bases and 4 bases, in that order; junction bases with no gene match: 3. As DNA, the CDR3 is TGTGCCAGCAGCTTAACCGGACTAGCGGGGTACAATGAGCAGTTCTTC. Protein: CASSLTGLAGYNEQFF.

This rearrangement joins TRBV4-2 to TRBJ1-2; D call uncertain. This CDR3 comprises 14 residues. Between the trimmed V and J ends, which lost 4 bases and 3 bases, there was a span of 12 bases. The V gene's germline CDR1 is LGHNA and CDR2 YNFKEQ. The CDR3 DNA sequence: TGTGCCAGCAGCCCCCTGTCAGCTTACTATGGCTACACCTTC. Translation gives CASSPLSAYYGYTF.

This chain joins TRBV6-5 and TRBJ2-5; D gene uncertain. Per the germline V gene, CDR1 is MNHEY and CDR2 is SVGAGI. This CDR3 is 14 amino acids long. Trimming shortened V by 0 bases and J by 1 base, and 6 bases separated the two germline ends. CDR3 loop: CASSYSSRQETQYF. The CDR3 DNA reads TGTGCCAGCAGTTACTCGAGTCGCCAAGAGACCCAGTACTTC.

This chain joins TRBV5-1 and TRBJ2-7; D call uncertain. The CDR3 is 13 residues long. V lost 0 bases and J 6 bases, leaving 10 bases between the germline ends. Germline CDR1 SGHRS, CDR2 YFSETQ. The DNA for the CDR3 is TGCGCCAGCAGCTTGGGTGGTTCCGGCGAGCAGTACTTC. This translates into CASSLGGSGEQYF.

The CDR3 is CASSYQGAGELFF. The CDR3, as DNA: TGCGCCAGCAGTTACCAGGGGGCCGGGGAGCTGTTTTTT. The chain recombines TRBV10-1 with TRBJ2-2; 7 positions match TRBD1. Germline V gives CDR1 WNHNN, CDR2 SYGVQD (reference sequence). The CDR3 contains 13 residues. V was clipped by 5 bases and J by 6 bases; unmatched bases: 3.

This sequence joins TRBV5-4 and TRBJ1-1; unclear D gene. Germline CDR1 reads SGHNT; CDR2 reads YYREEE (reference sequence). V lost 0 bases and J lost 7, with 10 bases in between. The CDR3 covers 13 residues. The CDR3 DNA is TGTGCCAGCAGCTTGGATGGTCAGTATGAAGCTTTCTTT. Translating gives CASSLDGQYEAFF. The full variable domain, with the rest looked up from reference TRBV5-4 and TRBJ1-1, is ETGVTQSPTHLIKTRGQQVTLRCSSQSGHNTVSWYQQALGQGPQFIFQYYREEENGRGNFPPRFSGLQFPNYSSELNVNALELDDSALYLCASSLDGQYEAFFGQGTRLTVV.